The source of this T cell receptor (beta chain) is a study of T-cell reconstitution after alpha-beta-depleted transplantation in children listed by TCRdb under 2016. In terms of the full investigation: Using TCR repertoire profiling, the study followed T-cell immune reconstitution in a quantitative way in children after TCRalphabeta/CD19-depleted allogeneic hematopoietic cell transplantation.

Library prep was done by PCR. The reads were generated on an Illumina HiSeq 2500. TCR libraries were prepared with molecular barcoding, using unique molecular identifiers to normalize TCRbeta repertoire quantification. The public reads were reprocessed in TCRdb via fastp at Q25 and MiXCR, keeping in-frame beta chains. Each entry is one CDR3 protein sequence, shown with its most common DNA and genes. This sample holds over 400,000 distinct CDR3 sequences; approximately 12% were observed only once. Of the sample, around 6% falls within the top ten clones. The CDR3 goes from the cysteine to the phenylalanine over 17 residues. Of the read, only the CDR3 DNA is kept; its 51 bases are in frame from base 1. V loses 3 bases at its end and J loses 0 bases; junction bases beyond the gene matches: 11. Taken from the germline V gene (reference sequence), the CDR1 and CDR2 loops are DFQATT and SNEGSKA. Details on this clonotype: Its antigen is currently not known. Base qualities are not provided; no much larger clone lies one nucleotide away.

The rearrangement combines TRBV20-1 with TRBJ2-3, with 8 middle bases fitting TRBD2. The specimen comprised PBMCs from the stem cell graft donor, sampled from the stem cell graft. This sequence originates from a human donor who donated a stem cell graft to a child with combined immunodeficiency. The CDR3 here reads CSASPPLAGPSTDTQYF. The DNA sequence is as follows: TGCAGTGCTAGTCCCCCCCTAGCGGGTCCTAGCACAGATACGCAGTATTTT.